The 12 T cell receptor beta chains in this list originate from one sample, sequenced in a study of shared clonotypes between healthy human individuals. The repertoire was sequenced with immunoSEQ multiplex PCR; TCRdb's copy has only in-frame clones and lacks some. The data show 1,500,000 or so clones, around 97% seen once. The specimen sequenced was naive CD4+ T cells sorted from blood. The subset is: CD45RA+ positively selected. The source is a man aged 25 to 40 in good health.

The chain employs TRBV28 and TRBJ2-7; 14 bases fit TRBD2. J gave up 7 bases and V 5 bases, and 10 bases lay outside the gene matches. The CDR3 totals 16 residues. Germline-derived CDR1 and CDR2 are MDHEN and SYDVKM. Here the CDR3 reads CASSGAPGLAGAEQYF. Written as DNA, the CDR3 is TGTGCCAGCAGTGGGGCCCCGGGACTAGCGGGAGCTGAGCAGTACTTC.

This chain uses TRBV19 with TRBJ2-2; D ambiguous. V gave up 5 bases and J gave up 3 bases, with 13 bases separating them. Germline CDR1 and CDR2: LNHDA and SQIVND (reference sequence). The length of the CDR3 is 15 residues. The CDR3 loop reads CASSLVWPHTGELFF. For the CDR3, the DNA is TGTGCCAGTAGTTTAGTATGGCCTCACACCGGGGAGCTGTTTTTT.

The rearrangement uses TRBV4-3 and TRBJ1-5, with TRBD1 identical over 9 bases. The CDR3 covers 15 residues. CDR1 and CDR2 (germline): LGHNA, YSLEER. The V and J ends lost 4 bases and 3 bases, in that order; junction bases with no gene match: 4. This CDR3 is CASSRDRDFNQPQHF. CDR3 coding DNA: TGCGCCAGCAGCCGGGACAGGGATTTCAATCAGCCCCAGCATTTT.

The V and J genes are TRBV7-2 and TRBJ2-5, with 7 bases that match TRBD2. From germline, CDR1 is SGHTA and CDR2 FQGNSA. Trimming removed 1 base from V and 1 base from J; junction bases left unmatched: 12. The CDR3 consists of 18 residues. Here the CDR3 DNA reads TGTGCCAGCAGCTTAGGGGTCCTAGCGGAGTCACCCCAAGAGACCCAGTACTTC. This translates into CASSLGVLAESPQETQYF. Based on the CDR3 plus reference TRBV7-2 and TRBJ2-5, the full variable domain is GAGVSQSPSNKVTEKGKDVELRCDPISGHTALYWYRQSLGQGLEFLIYFQGNSAPDKSGLPSDRFSAERTGGSVSTLTIQRTQQEDSAVYLCASSLGVLAESPQETQYFGPGTRLLVL.

The rearrangement uses TRBV5-1 and TRBJ2-1, with TRBD2 identical over 7 bases. V lost 1 base to trimming and J lost 7 bases; unmatched junction nucleotides: 17. The CDR3 extends over 18 amino acids. Germline CDR1 reads SGHRS; CDR2 reads YFSETQ. The CDR3 loop is CASSLRVTSASGRNEQFF. The CDR3 DNA reads as TGCGCCAGCAGCTTGCGAGTCACGTCGGCTAGCGGAAGGAATGAGCAGTTCTTC.

This chain links TRBV15 with TRBJ2-2; the match to TRBD2 covers 8 bases. Trimming removed 0 bases from V and 5 bases from J; junction bases left unmatched: 5. CDR1 and CDR2 from the germline V gene are LNHNV and YYDKDF (reference sequence). The CDR3 consists of 16 residues. CDR3 in DNA: TGTGCCACCAGCAGAGACGCGGGAGGATTTACCGGGGAGCTGTTTTTT. It yields the protein CATSRDAGGFTGELFF.

Here the CDR3 DNA reads TGCGCCAGCAGCTTGTCTCTAGCGGGAAGGGGCTCCTACAATGAGCAGTTCTTC. Translation gives CASSLSLAGRGSYNEQFF. V gene TRBV5-1 combines with J gene TRBJ2-1; 9 bases line up with TRBD2. Germline V gene data show CDR1 as SGHRS and CDR2 as YFSETQ. Trimming removed 1 base from V and 0 bases from J; junction bases left unmatched: 8. The CDR3 loop spans 18 amino acids.

V gene TRBV27 combines with J gene TRBJ2-5, with D unresolved. The V gene's germline CDR1 is MNHEY and CDR2 SMNVEV (reference sequence). Trimming cost V 4 bases and J 2 bases, with 20 bases left between them. The CDR3 consists of 17 residues. CDR3 loop: CASSSSPYANFQETQYF. CDR3 in DNA: TGTGCCAGCAGTTCGTCCCCCTACGCGAACTTTCAAGAGACCCAGTACTTC.

The genes are TRBV6-4 and TRBJ2-7, with 7 nucleotides matching TRBD2. J was trimmed by 2 bases and V by 0 bases; bases with no gene match: 4. The germline V gene encodes CDR1 MRHNA and CDR2 SNTAGT. The CDR3 is 15 amino acids. Here the CDR3 DNA reads TGTGCCAGCAGTGACTCGAAGGGACTACCCTACGAGCAGTACTTC. It codes for CASSDSKGLPYEQYF.

This CDR3 is CASSDLGHDFYEQYF. CDR3 bases: TGCGCCAGCAGTGATCTAGGACACGATTTCTACGAGCAGTACTTC. The chain is built from TRBV10-1 and TRBJ2-7; D is perhaps TRBD1 (5 bases). This CDR3 spans 15 amino acids. Per the germline V gene, CDR1 is WNHNN and CDR2 is SYGVQD (reference sequence). Trimming pared 3 bases from V and 3 bases from J, leaving 15 bases between.

The V gene is TRBV11-2, the J gene TRBJ2-1; possible D gene TRBD2, 5 bases. The CDR3 is 13 amino acids. In germline, CDR1 is SGHAT, CDR2 FQNNGV. V lost 2 bases to trimming and J lost 9 bases, with 11 bases between them. As DNA, the CDR3 is TGTGCCAGCAGCTTAATTTCGGGAAGTGAGCAGTTCTTC. Its translation: CASSLISGSEQFF.

To note about this clone: Other nucleotide sequences in the sample specify the same CDR3. The rearrangement uses TRBV28 and TRBJ1-2; the match to TRBD1 covers 9 bases. Germline V gene lookup returns CDR1 MDHEN and CDR2 SYDVKM. The CDR3 has 13 amino acids. The V segment lost 6 bases and the J segment 4 bases; nucleotides outside the gene matches: 3. The CDR3 DNA sequence: TGTGCCAGCAGCCCGGGACAGGGCTATGGCTACACCTTC. Translated: CASSPGQGYGYTF.